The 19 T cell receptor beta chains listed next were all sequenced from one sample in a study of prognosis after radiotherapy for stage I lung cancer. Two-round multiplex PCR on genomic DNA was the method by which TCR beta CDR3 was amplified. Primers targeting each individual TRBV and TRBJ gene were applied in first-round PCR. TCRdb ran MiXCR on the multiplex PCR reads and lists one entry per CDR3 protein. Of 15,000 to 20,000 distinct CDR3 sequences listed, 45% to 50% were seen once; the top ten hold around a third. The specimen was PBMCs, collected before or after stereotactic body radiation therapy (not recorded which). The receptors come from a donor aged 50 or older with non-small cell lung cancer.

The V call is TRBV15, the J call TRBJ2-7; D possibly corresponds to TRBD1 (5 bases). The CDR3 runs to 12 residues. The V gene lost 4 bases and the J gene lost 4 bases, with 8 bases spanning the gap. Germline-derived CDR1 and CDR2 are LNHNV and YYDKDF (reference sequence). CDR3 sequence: CATSTQGYEQYF. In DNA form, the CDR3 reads TGTGCCACCAGCACGCAGGGATACGAGCAGTACTTC.

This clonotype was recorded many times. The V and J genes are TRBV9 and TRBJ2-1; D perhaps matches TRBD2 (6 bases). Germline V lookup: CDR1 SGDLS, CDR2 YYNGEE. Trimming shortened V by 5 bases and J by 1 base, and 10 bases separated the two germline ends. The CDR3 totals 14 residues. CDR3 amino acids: CASRRGTSYNEQFF. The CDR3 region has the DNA TGTGCCAGCAGGCGCGGGACTTCCTACAATGAGCAGTTCTTC.

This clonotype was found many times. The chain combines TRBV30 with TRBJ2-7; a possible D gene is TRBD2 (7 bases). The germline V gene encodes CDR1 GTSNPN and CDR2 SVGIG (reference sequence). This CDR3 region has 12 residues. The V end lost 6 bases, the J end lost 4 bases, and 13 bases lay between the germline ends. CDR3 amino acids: CACGGGLYEQYF. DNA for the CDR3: TGTGCCTGTGGGGGGGGGCTGTACGAGCAGTACTTC.

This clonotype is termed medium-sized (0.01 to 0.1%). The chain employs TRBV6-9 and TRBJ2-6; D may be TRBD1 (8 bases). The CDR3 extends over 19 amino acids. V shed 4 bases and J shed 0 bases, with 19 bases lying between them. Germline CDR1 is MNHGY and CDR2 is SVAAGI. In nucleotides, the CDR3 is TGTGCCAGCAGTTCTTTACAGGGGGGGGACCTCTCTGGGGCCAACGTCCTGACTTTC. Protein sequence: CASSSLQGGDLSGANVLTF.

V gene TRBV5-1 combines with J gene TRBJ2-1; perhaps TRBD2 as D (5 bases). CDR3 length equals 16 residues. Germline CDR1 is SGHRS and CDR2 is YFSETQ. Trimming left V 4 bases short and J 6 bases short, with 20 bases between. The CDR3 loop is CASSGSRAVSRNEQFF. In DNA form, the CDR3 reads TGCGCCAGCAGCGGGAGTCGGGCAGTCTCTCGCAATGAGCAGTTCTTC.

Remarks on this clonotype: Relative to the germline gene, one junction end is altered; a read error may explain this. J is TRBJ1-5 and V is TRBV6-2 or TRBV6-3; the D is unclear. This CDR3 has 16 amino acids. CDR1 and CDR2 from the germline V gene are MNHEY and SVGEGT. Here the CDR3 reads CASSYPYDGSNQPQHF. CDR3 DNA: TGTGCCAGCAGTTACCCCTATGATGGGAGTAATCAGCCTCAGCATTTT.

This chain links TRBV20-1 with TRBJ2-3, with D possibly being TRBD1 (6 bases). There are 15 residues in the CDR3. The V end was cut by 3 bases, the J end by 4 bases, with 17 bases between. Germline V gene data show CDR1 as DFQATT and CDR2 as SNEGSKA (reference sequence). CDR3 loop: CSASRPKGESDTQYF. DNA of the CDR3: TGCAGTGCTAGTCGCCCTAAGGGGGAGTCAGATACGCAGTATTTT.

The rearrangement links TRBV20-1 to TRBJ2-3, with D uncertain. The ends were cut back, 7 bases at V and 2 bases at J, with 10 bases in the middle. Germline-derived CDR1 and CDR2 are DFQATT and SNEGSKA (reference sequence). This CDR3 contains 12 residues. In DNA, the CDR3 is TGCAGTGTACGGACGGTCACAGATACGCAGTATTTT. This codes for CSVRTVTDTQYF.

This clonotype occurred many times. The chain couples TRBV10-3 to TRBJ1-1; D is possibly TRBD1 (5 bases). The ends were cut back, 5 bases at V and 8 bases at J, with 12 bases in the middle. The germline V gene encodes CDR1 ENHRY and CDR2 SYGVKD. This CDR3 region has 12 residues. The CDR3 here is CAISQAGVEAFF. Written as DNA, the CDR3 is TGTGCCATCAGTCAGGCGGGGGTAGAAGCTTTCTTT.

CDR3 region: CASSLVNQGHLGNTIYF. Here the CDR3 DNA reads TGTGCCAGCAGCTTAGTTAACCAAGGGCACCTTGGAAACACCATATATTTT. The chain uses TRBV7-2 and TRBJ1-3, with no clear D. The germline V gene encodes CDR1 SGHTA and CDR2 FQGNSA. V was pared by 1 base and J by 3 bases, with 16 bases between. The CDR3 has 17 residues.

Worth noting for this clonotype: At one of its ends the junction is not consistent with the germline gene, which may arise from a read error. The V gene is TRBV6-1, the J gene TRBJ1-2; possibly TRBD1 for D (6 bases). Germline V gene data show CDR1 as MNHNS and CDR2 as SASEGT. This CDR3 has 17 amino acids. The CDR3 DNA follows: TGTGCCAGCAGTGAAACGTACGGGACATCTCGGATCTATTGCTACACCTTC. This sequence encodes CASSETYGTSRIYCYTF.

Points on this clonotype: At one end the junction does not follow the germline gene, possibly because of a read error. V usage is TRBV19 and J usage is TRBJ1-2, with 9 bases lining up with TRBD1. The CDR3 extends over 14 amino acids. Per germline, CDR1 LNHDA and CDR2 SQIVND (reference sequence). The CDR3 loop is CASGPTGGNVGYAF. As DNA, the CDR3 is TGTGCCAGTGGCCCGACAGGGGGTAATGTTGGCTACGCCTTC.

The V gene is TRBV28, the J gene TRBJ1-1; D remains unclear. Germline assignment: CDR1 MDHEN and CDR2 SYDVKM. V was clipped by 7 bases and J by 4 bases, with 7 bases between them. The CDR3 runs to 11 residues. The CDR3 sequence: CASNVVTEAFF. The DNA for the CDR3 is TGTGCCAGCAACGTGGTCACTGAAGCTTTCTTT.

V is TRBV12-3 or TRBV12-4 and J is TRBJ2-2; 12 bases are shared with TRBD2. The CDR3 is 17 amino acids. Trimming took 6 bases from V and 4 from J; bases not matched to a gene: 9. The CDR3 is CASSRTSGRSVTGELFF. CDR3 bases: TGTGCCAGCAGCAGAACTAGCGGGAGGTCGGTCACCGGGGAGCTGTTTTTT.

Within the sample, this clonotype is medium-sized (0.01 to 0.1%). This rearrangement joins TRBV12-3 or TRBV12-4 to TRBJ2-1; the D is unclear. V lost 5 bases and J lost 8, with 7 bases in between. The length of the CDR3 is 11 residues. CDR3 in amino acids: CASSLRDEQFF. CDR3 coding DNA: TGTGCCAGCAGTCTTCGAGATGAGCAGTTCTTC.

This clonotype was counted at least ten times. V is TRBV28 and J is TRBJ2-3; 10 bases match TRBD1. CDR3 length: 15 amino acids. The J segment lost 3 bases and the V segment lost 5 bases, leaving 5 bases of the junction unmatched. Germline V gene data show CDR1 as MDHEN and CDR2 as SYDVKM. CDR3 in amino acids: CASSGAGQGTDTQYF. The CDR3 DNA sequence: TGTGCCAGCAGTGGGGCGGGACAGGGGACAGATACGCAGTATTTT.

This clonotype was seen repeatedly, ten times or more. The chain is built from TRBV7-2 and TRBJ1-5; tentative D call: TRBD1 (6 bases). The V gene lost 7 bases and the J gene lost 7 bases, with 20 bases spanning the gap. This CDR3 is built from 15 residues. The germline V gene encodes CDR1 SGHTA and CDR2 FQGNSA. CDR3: CASTQTGGRGQPQHF. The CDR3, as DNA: TGTGCCAGCACCCAGACGGGGGGGCGCGGGCAGCCCCAGCATTTT. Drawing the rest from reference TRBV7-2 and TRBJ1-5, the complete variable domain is GAGVSQSPSNKVTEKGKDVELRCDPISGHTALYWYRQSLGQGLEFLIYFQGNSAPDKSGLPSDRFSAERTGGSVSTLTIQRTQQEDSAVYLCASTQTGGRGQPQHFGDGTRLSIL.

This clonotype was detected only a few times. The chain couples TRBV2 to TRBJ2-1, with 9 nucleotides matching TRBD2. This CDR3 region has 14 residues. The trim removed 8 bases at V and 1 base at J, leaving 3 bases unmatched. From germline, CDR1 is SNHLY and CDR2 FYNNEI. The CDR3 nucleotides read TGTGCCAGCGGACTAGCGACTTCCTACAATGAGCAGTTCTTC. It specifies CASGLATSYNEQFF.

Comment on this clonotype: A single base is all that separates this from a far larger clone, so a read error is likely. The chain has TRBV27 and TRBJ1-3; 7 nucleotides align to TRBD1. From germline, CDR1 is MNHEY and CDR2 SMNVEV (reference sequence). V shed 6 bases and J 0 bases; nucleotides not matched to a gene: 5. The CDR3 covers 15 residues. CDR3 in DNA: TGTGCCAGCAGCCAGGACAGGTCCTCTGGAAACACCATATATTTT. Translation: CASSQDRSSGNTIYF.